These T cell receptor beta chains were read from a single sample in a study of OX40 agonist ivuxolimab in advanced cancers. Profiled with immunoSEQ multiplex PCR; TCRdb holds only in-frame clones, not every one. The table records around 70,000 clones, under 95% of them present only once. Material: CD4+ or CD8+ T cells sorted from blood, obtained in a trial of the OX40 agonist ivuxolimab. The receptors were gathered from an adult with an advanced solid tumor such as melanoma, head and neck, liver or kidney cancer. Each CDR3 is given with its conserved first and last residue. D genes are given only for firm matches. Size is omitted from some rows. Given values are once, few, many or a class for expanded clones.

cdr3_nt | cdr3_aa | v_call | clone_size | d_call | j_call
TGTGCCAGCAGCAATCGAGCGGGAGGCAGCACAGATACGCAGTATTTT | CASSNRAGGSTDTQYF | TRBV21-1 | . | . | TRBJ2-3
TGTGCCAGCAGTACCTCCGGGGGCGTCCGGAACACCGGGGAGCTGTTTTTT | CASSTSGGVRNTGELFF | TRBV2 | . | . | TRBJ2-2
TGTGCCAGCAGCTTAGACAGGGTTAACACTGAAGCTTTCTTT | CASSLDRVNTEAFF | TRBV11-3 | . | . | TRBJ1-1
TGTGCCAGCAGCTTGGCCTCAACCGGGGAGCTGTTTTTT | CASSLASTGELFF | TRBV5-8 | . | . | TRBJ2-2
TGCAGCGACGCCCATTTCTATGGCTACACCTTC | CSDAHFYGYTF | TRBV29-1 | . | . | TRBJ1-2
TGTGCCAGCAGCTTAGGAAGTGGGGGACTGCGGCAAGAGACCCAGTACTTC | CASSLGSGGLRQETQYF | TRBV7-2 | . | . | TRBJ2-5
TGTGCCACCAGTAAAGAGACAGGGCTAGGCTACACCTTC | CATSKETGLGYTF | TRBV15 | . | TRBD1 | TRBJ1-2
TGCAGCGTTGAAATGCAGGTAACGCAGTATTTT | CSVEMQVTQYF | TRBV29-1 | . | . | TRBJ2-3
TGTGCCAGTAATAGAGGAGACCCTGGAAACACCATATATTTT | CASNRGDPGNTIYF | TRBV19 | few | . | TRBJ1-3
TGTGCTAGCAGCCCCGGGACAGGGGAAACTAATGAAAAACTGTTTTTT | CASSPGTGETNEKLFF | TRBV7-7 | . | TRBD1 | TRBJ1-4
TGTGCCATCAGTGAGGGCAGGGGAGGCACCGGGGAGCTGTTTTTT | CAISEGRGGTGELFF | TRBV10-3 | . | . | TRBJ2-2
TGTGCCAGCAGTGTTAGGTCCGGAGCGAACGAGCAGTACTTC | CASSVRSGANEQYF | TRBV2 | . | . | TRBJ2-7
TGCGCCAGCAGCTCGGGACTAGCGGGGGGCAATCAGGACACAGATACGCAGTATTTT | CASSSGLAGGNQDTDTQYF | TRBV5-1 | . | TRBD2 | TRBJ2-3
TGTGCCAGCAGCAAAGTTTGGCCACCTAGGGGAGCTTTCTTT | CASSKVWPPRGAFF | TRBV21-1 | . | . | TRBJ1-1
TGCGCCAGTAGCTTGGTTAGCCACCAAGAGACCCAGTACTTC | CASSLVSHQETQYF | TRBV5-1 | . | . | TRBJ2-5
TGTGCCAGCAGTTCCGTTGTTGATTCACCCCTCCACTTT | CASSSVVDSPLHF | TRBV27 | . | . | TRBJ1-6
TGTGCCAGCAGCAGGACAGGGTTTCAGCCCCAGCATTTT | CASSRTGFQPQHF | TRBV6-5 | . | TRBD1 | TRBJ1-5
TGTGCCAGCAGCCTGGCCCATTCTGGAGCTTTCTTT | CASSLAHSGAFF | TRBV28 | . | . | TRBJ1-1
TGCGCCAGCAGCTTGTGGGAGGGACCCTACGAGCAGTACTTC | CASSLWEGPYEQYF | TRBV5-1 | . | TRBD2 | TRBJ2-7
TGCGCCAGCAGCCCACGACTAGCCTCCTACGAGCAGTACTTC | CASSPRLASYEQYF | TRBV4-1 | once | TRBD2 | TRBJ2-7
TGTGCCAGCAGTTATCAAACAGGAAAAGAGACCCAGTACTTC | CASSYQTGKETQYF | TRBV6-1 | . | . | TRBJ2-5
TGCGCCAGCAGCTTGGGGGCCAAGAACCAAGAGACCCAGTACTTC | CASSLGAKNQETQYF | TRBV5-1 | . | . | TRBJ2-5
TGTGCCAGCAGCCACTCAACCTACGAGCAGTACTTC | CASSHSTYEQYF | TRBV7-8 | . | . | TRBJ2-7
TGCAGCGCCCTCCAGAACCAGGAAGCTTTCTTT | CSALQNQEAFF | TRBV29-1 | . | . | TRBJ1-1
TGTGCCAGCAGCTTAGATGGTACGCATGGCTACACCTTC | CASSLDGTHGYTF | TRBV11-2 | . | . | TRBJ1-2
TGTGCCAGCAGGTCCCCGGGACTTCCATACGAGCAGTACTTC | CASRSPGLPYEQYF | TRBV7-2 | . | . | TRBJ2-7
TGTGCCAGCAGCGCCAGCGGGGGTGCCGGAATTGGGGAGCTGTTTTTT | CASSASGGAGIGELFF | TRBV9 | . | TRBD2 | TRBJ2-2
TGTGCCAGCAGCGTAGAGGCAGGGGTAGCCAAAAACATTCAGTACTTC | CASSVEAGVAKNIQYF | TRBV9 | . | . | TRBJ2-4
TGTGCCAGCAGTGAAGGATTTGTGGGTTTTTACTATGGCTACACCTTC | CASSEGFVGFYYGYTF | TRBV6-1 | . | . | TRBJ1-2
TGTGCCAGTTCGGATGGGGACATCGACAATGAGCAGTTCTTC | CASSDGDIDNEQFF | TRBV6-4 | . | . | TRBJ2-1
TGTGCCAGCATTAGACAGGGGGGGAATGAGCAGTTCTTC | CASIRQGGNEQFF | TRBV6-6 | . | TRBD1 | TRBJ2-1
TGTGCCAGCAGCAAAGGTGGCAGGAGCTACAATGAGCAGTTCTTC | CASSKGGRSYNEQFF | TRBV21-1 | . | . | TRBJ2-1
TGTGCCAGCTCATCGAACAGTAACACTGAAGCTTTCTTT | CASSSNSNTEAFF | TRBV18 | . | . | TRBJ1-1
TGTGCCAGTAGTATTAATCCAGGGACCCGCACAGATACGCAGTATTTT | CASSINPGTRTDTQYF | TRBV19 | . | . | TRBJ2-3
TGTGCTAGCAGCCCGGGGGCGGGTAATGAAAAACTGTTTTTT | CASSPGAGNEKLFF | TRBV7-7 | . | . | TRBJ1-4
TGCGCCAGCAGCCCGGGGGCCCGAGGATACTCTGGAAACACCATATATTTT | CASSPGARGYSGNTIYF | TRBV5-1 | . | . | TRBJ1-3
TGTGCCAGTAGTATAGACCTTTCCCTAGCGGGGGACAGCACAGATACGCAGTATTTT | CASSIDLSLAGDSTDTQYF | TRBV19 | . | TRBD2 | TRBJ2-3
TGTGCCACCAGCAGAAGAGGGGGCCATGAGACCCAGTACTTC | CATSRRGGHETQYF | TRBV15 | few | TRBD1 | TRBJ2-5
TGTGCCAGCAGAAACGACATGGGGCCTGGCGAGCAGTACTTC | CASRNDMGPGEQYF | TRBV6-5 | . | . | TRBJ2-7
TGTGCCAGCAGTTTACAGCGGGGAAACAATGAGCAGTTCTTC | CASSLQRGNNEQFF | TRBV6-6 | . | TRBD2 | TRBJ2-1
TGTGCCAGCAGTGATCCGGGAAGCGGGAGGGCTCTCAATGAGCAGTTCTTC | CASSDPGSGRALNEQFF | TRBV6-1 | . | TRBD2 | TRBJ2-1
TGTGCCAGCAGCTCCAGGGGGTTACTCTCCTACAATGAGCAGTTCTTC | CASSSRGLLSYNEQFF | TRBV7-2 | . | TRBD1 | TRBJ2-1
TGTGCCAGCTCACCAGACAGGCTGAACACTGAAGCTTTCTTT | CASSPDRLNTEAFF | TRBV18 | few | . | TRBJ1-1
TGTGCCAGTAGTATGCGAACTAGCGGCTACACAGATACGCAGTATTTT | CASSMRTSGYTDTQYF | TRBV19 | . | TRBD2 | TRBJ2-3
TGCGCCAGCAGCGTAAGACAGGGACACAATGATACGCAGTATTTT | CASSVRQGHNDTQYF | TRBV5-1 | . | TRBD1 | TRBJ2-3
TGTGCCAGCAGTGGACCAGGGATTCAAGAGACCCAGTACTTC | CASSGPGIQETQYF | TRBV2 | . | . | TRBJ2-5
TGTGCCAGCAGTGAAGCACGCAGAGGGGCTTTCTTT | CASSEARRGAFF | TRBV6-1 | once | . | TRBJ1-1
TGCGCCAGCAGCTTGAGCGGAGAGGGAAACACCATATATTTT | CASSLSGEGNTIYF | TRBV5-1 | few | . | TRBJ1-3
TGTGCCAGCAGCCAAGGTCTAGACAGCGTTCTCACAGATACGCAGTATTTT | CASSQGLDSVLTDTQYF | TRBV14 | . | . | TRBJ2-3
TGTGCCAGTAGTATCGGAGGGACCCCCACAGATACGCAGTATTTT | CASSIGGTPTDTQYF | TRBV19 | . | . | TRBJ2-3
TGTGCCTGGAGTGTCCAGGGATTAGAGACCCAGTACTTC | CAWSVQGLETQYF | TRBV30 | . | . | TRBJ2-5
TGTGCCAGTAGTATATCGGGGTCGGGCAATCAGCCCCAGCATTTT | CASSISGSGNQPQHF | TRBV19 | . | . | TRBJ1-5
TGTGCCACCGTTGGGGAGTACGAGCAGTACTTC | CATVGEYEQYF | TRBV6-5 | . | . | TRBJ2-7
TGTGCCAGCAGCTTGGACGGGGGCAGGGTCAATCAGCCCCAGCATTTT | CASSLDGGRVNQPQHF | TRBV4-2 | . | . | TRBJ1-5
TGTGCCAGCAGCCAACGGCGGGGTCCTGGGGAGCTGTTTTTT | CASSQRRGPGELFF | TRBV4-2 | . | . | TRBJ2-2
TGTGCCAGCAGAACGACAGGGGCCTATGGCTACACCTTC | CASRTTGAYGYTF | TRBV28 | . | TRBD1 | TRBJ1-2